This entry lists 29 T cell receptor beta chains sequenced from one sample in a study of shared clonotypes between healthy human individuals. TCRdb's table, derived via immunoSEQ multiplex PCR, lists solely in-frame clones and lacks some. This table holds some 2,100,000 clones, about 92% found once. The naive CD8 subset, CD45RO-negative cells positively selected for CCR7, excluded terminally differentiated effector memory CD45RA+ cells. The specimen sequenced was naive CD8+ T cells from PBMCs. These receptors were taken from a man aged 18 to 30 in good health. Some clones in this sample may be carry-over from other donors' samples.

This chain connects TRBV30 to TRBJ2-7; possibly TRBD1 for D (6 bases). The ends were cut back, 1 base at V and 5 bases at J, with 6 bases in the middle. The germline V gene encodes CDR1 GTSNPN and CDR2 SVGIG (reference sequence). The CDR3 totals 11 residues. The CDR3: CAWSGGHEQYF. In DNA, the CDR3 is TGTGCCTGGAGTGGGGGGCACGAGCAGTACTTC.

The CDR3 loop reads CASSGAGLGETQYF. CDR3 nucleotides: TGTGCCAGCAGCGGCGCGGGACTAGGAGAGACCCAGTACTTC. The chain couples TRBV9 to TRBJ2-5, with 8 bases aligning to TRBD2. From germline, CDR1 is SGDLS and CDR2 YYNGEE. This CDR3 comprises 14 residues. With 3 bases clipped from V and 4 bases from J, the junction kept 5 bases outside the gene matches.

The CDR3 is CASSLRGSYRPSSGNTIYF. CDR3 DNA: TGTGCCAGCAGTTTACGCGGTTCGTACCGACCTAGCTCTGGAAACACCATATATTTT. This rearrangement joins TRBV28 to TRBJ1-3; D not resolved. Germline V gene data show CDR1 as MDHEN and CDR2 as SYDVKM. The CDR3 is 19 amino acids. V shed 2 bases and J shed 0 bases, with 20 bases lying between them.

DNA for the CDR3: TGCGCCAGCAGCCTCCGCAGGGTGGATGGTGTCAGGGAGACCCAGTACTTC. Translating it yields CASSLRRVDGVRETQYF. The chain employs TRBV5-1 and TRBJ2-5; D might be TRBD1 (5 bases). Trimming cost V 4 bases and J 5 bases, with 24 bases left between them. CDR1 SGHRS and CDR2 YFSETQ come from the germline V gene. The CDR3 is 17 residues long. Complete variable domain (other parts from reference TRBV5-1 and TRBJ2-5): KAGVTQTPRYLIKTRGQQVTLSCSPISGHRSVSWYQQTPGQGLQFLFEYFSETQRNKGNFPGRFSGRQFSNSRSEMNVSTLELGDSALYLCASSLRRVDGVRETQYFGPGTRLLVL.

The chain employs TRBV19 and TRBJ1-1; D is ambiguous. Deletions cut 4 bases from V and 1 base from J, with 10 bases between. The CDR3 has 14 amino acids. Germline CDR1 is LNHDA and CDR2 is SQIVND (reference sequence). The CDR3 sequence: CASSTETGNTEAFF. The CDR3 DNA sequence: TGTGCCAGTAGTACCGAGACGGGGAACACTGAAGCTTTCTTT. Drawing the rest from reference TRBV19 and TRBJ1-1, the complete variable domain is DGGITQSPKYLFRKEGQNVTLSCEQNLNHDAMYWYRQDPGQGLRLIYYSQIVNDFQKGDIAEGYSVSREKKESFPLTVTSAQKNPTAFYLCASSTETGNTEAFFGQGTRLTVV.

The chain carries TRBV7-9 and TRBJ1-2, with 9 bases that match TRBD1. The ends lost 5 bases at V and 7 bases at J; junction bases unmatched: 5. CDR1 is SEHNR and CDR2 is FQNEAQ in the germline V gene (reference sequence). CDR3 length: 13 amino acids. The CDR3 reads CASSPDRGIGYTF. The DNA for the CDR3 is TGTGCCAGCAGCCCGGACAGGGGCATTGGCTACACCTTC. The complete variable domain, with remaining parts taken from reference TRBV7-9 and TRBJ1-2, reads DTGVSQNPRHKITKRGQNVTFRCDPISEHNRLYWYRQTLGQGPEFLTYFQNEAQLEKSRLLSDRFSAERPKGSFSTLEIQRTEQGDSAMYLCASSPDRGIGYTFGSGTRLTVV.

V is TRBV28 and J is TRBJ2-7; 7 bases line up with TRBD1. CDR1 is MDHEN, CDR2 SYDVKM, per germline. V dropped 5 bases and J dropped 3; count of bases not matched to a gene: 10. The CDR3 covers 15 residues. CDR3 coding DNA: TGTGCCAGCAGTAAGGGCCGGGACAGCCGCTACGAGCAGTACTTC. It is translated as CASSKGRDSRYEQYF.

This chain joins TRBV28 and TRBJ2-1, with D hard to call. The CDR3 consists of 14 residues. Germline CDR1 MDHEN, CDR2 SYDVKM. Trimming removed 1 base from V and 9 bases from J, with 13 bases in between. The DNA for the CDR3 is TGTGCCAGCAGTTTATCGTCTCGAGGAACTGAGCAGTTCTTC. Encoded protein: CASSLSSRGTEQFF.

CDR3 in amino acids: CASSVDRVEETQYF. The CDR3 DNA follows: TGTGCCAGCAGTGTGGACAGGGTTGAAGAGACCCAGTACTTC. The chain recombines TRBV6-5 with TRBJ2-5; 8 positions agree with TRBD1. Germline-derived CDR1 and CDR2 are MNHEY and SVGAGI. V lost 5 bases and J lost 3; bases outside the gene matches: 5. The CDR3 has 14 amino acids.

This chain links TRBV19 with TRBJ1-1, with no clear D. V dropped 1 base and J dropped 1 base, with 4 bases sitting between them. Germline-derived CDR1 and CDR2 are LNHDA and SQIVND (reference sequence). The CDR3 is 13 residues long. CDR3 loop: CASSIVENTEAFF. In DNA, the CDR3 is TGTGCCAGTAGTATAGTGGAGAACACTGAAGCTTTCTTT. The full variable domain, rest sourced from reference TRBV19 and TRBJ1-1, is DGGITQSPKYLFRKEGQNVTLSCEQNLNHDAMYWYRQDPGQGLRLIYYSQIVNDFQKGDIAEGYSVSREKKESFPLTVTSAQKNPTAFYLCASSIVENTEAFFGQGTRLTVV.

The rearrangement uses TRBV9 and TRBJ2-7; 7 bases line up with TRBD2. Germline V gives CDR1 SGDLS, CDR2 YYNGEE. The CDR3 runs to 15 residues. The trim removed 4 bases at V and 5 bases at J, leaving 12 bases unmatched. The CDR3 coding sequence is TGTGCCAGCAGCTCACGCGGGAGAGGGGCGGACGAGCAGTACTTC. It encodes CASSSRGRGADEQYF.

The chain carries TRBV5-1 and TRBJ2-7; TRBD2 agrees at 9 bases. CDR3 size: 16 residues. Germline-derived CDR1 and CDR2 are SGHRS and YFSETQ. The junction had 8 bases not matched to a gene; V was cut back by 4 bases and J by 0 bases. CDR3 sequence: CASSNPSGARSYEQYF. CDR3 in DNA: TGCGCCAGCAGCAACCCTAGCGGGGCGCGCTCCTACGAGCAGTACTTC. Full variable domain (missing parts from reference TRBV5-1 and TRBJ2-7): KAGVTQTPRYLIKTRGQQVTLSCSPISGHRSVSWYQQTPGQGLQFLFEYFSETQRNKGNFPGRFSGRQFSNSRSEMNVSTLELGDSALYLCASSNPSGARSYEQYFGPGTRLTVT.

The chain joins TRBV5-6 to TRBJ2-1; possible D gene TRBD2, 6 bases. CDR1 is SGHDT, CDR2 YYEEEE, per germline. V lost 2 bases and J lost 8, with 17 bases in between. The CDR3 sequence is 15 residues long. CDR3 DNA: TGTGCCAGCAGCTTACCGCCCGGGAGTCACGATGAGCAGTTCTTC. It is translated as CASSLPPGSHDEQFF.

For this clone: Other DNA sequences in this sample translate to the same CDR3. V usage is TRBV11-2 and J usage is TRBJ2-5, with D unresolved. This CDR3 comprises 11 residues. Trimming pared 3 bases from V and 5 bases from J, leaving 4 bases between. Germline loops: CDR1 SGHAT, CDR2 FQNNGV. CDR3 sequence reads: CASSFTETQYF. The CDR3 region has the DNA TGTGCCAGCAGCTTCACGGAGACCCAGTACTTC. Combining the CDR3 with reference TRBV11-2 and TRBJ2-5 gives the whole variable domain EAGVAQSPRYKIIEKRQSVAFWCNPISGHATLYWYQQILGQGPKLLIQFQNNGVVDDSQLPKDRFSAERLKGVDSTLKIQPAKLEDSAVYLCASSFTETQYFGPGTRLLVL.

The gene calls are TRBV6-1 and TRBJ1-5; D call uncertain. With 1 base removed from V and 7 bases from J, the gap between germline ends came to 11 bases. Per the germline V gene, CDR1 is MNHNS and CDR2 is SASEGT. The CDR3 length is 14 residues. CDR3 in amino acids: CASSEERVRQPQHF. CDR3 nucleotides: TGTGCCAGCAGTGAAGAGAGGGTAAGGCAGCCCCAGCATTTT.

The chain employs TRBV12-5 and TRBJ1-1; TRBD1 matches at 7 bases. Trimming cost V 6 bases and J 8 bases; bases outside gene matches: 3. CDR1 is LGHNT and CDR2 is FRNRAP in the germline V gene. The CDR3 extends over 11 amino acids. Written as DNA, the CDR3 is TGTGCTAGTGGGATGGGACAGGAAGCTTTCTTT. It is translated as CASGMGQEAFF.

The rearrangement joins TRBV5-1 to TRBJ1-1, with D unresolved. The germline V gene encodes CDR1 SGHRS and CDR2 YFSETQ. Trimming left V 0 bases short and J 0 bases short, with 12 bases between. This CDR3 has 16 amino acids. CDR3: CASSLEPTFMNTEAFF. The DNA for the CDR3 is TGCGCCAGCAGCTTGGAACCGACGTTCATGAACACTGAAGCTTTCTTT.

This sequence joins TRBV7-8 and TRBJ1-1; D is ambiguous. The length of the CDR3 is 14 residues. CDR1 and CDR2 from the germline V gene are SGHVS and FQNEAQ. With 1 base removed from V and 0 bases from J, the gap between germline ends came to 6 bases. The CDR3 reads CASSLGWMNTEAFF. CDR3 bases: TGTGCCAGCAGCTTAGGGTGGATGAACACTGAAGCTTTCTTT.

The J gene is TRBJ1-2, the V gene TRBV27; D uncertain. Germline V gives CDR1 MNHEY, CDR2 SMNVEV (reference sequence). The CDR3 is 14 residues long. The V and J ends lost 6 bases and 8 bases respectively, with 19 bases between them. The CDR3 here is CASRPLSSMGGYTF. The CDR3 nucleotides read TGTGCCAGCAGGCCACTTAGCAGTATGGGCGGCTACACCTTC.

The chain recombines TRBV27 with TRBJ2-1; 9 bases align to TRBD1. CDR1 and CDR2 from the germline V gene are MNHEY and SMNVEV (reference sequence). The CDR3 contains 15 residues. V dropped 6 bases and J dropped 3; count of bases not matched to a gene: 6. The CDR3 DNA sequence: TGTGCCAGCAGACCCGGGACAGGGCGCTACAATGAGCAGTTCTTC. Encoded protein: CASRPGTGRYNEQFF.

This clone appeared a single time. The chain links TRBV7-7 to TRBJ2-1; no definite D call. V shed 4 bases and J shed 6 bases, with 16 bases lying between them. From germline, CDR1 is SSHAT and CDR2 FNYEAQ (reference sequence). The CDR3 is made up of 15 amino acids. The CDR3 DNA reads as TGTGCCAGCAGCTCAACAATAGGTGTGGGCAATGAGCAGTTCTTC. Protein sequence: CASSSTIGVGNEQFF.

The CDR3 coding sequence is TGTGCCAGCAGTTACTCCCGGGACAGGTTGAACACTGAAGCTTTCTTT. Its translation is CASSYSRDRLNTEAFF. J is TRBJ1-1 and V is TRBV6-5; 8 bases match TRBD1. The ends lost 0 bases at V and 0 bases at J; junction bases unmatched: 3. CDR1 is MNHEY, CDR2 SVGAGI, per germline. The CDR3 has 16 amino acids.

The chain carries TRBV27 and TRBJ1-5, with D maybe TRBD1 (6 bases). The CDR3 contains 15 residues. V was cut by 1 base and J by 6 bases, with 13 bases left in between. Germline CDR1 MNHEY, CDR2 SMNVEV (reference sequence). In DNA, the CDR3 is TGTGCCAGCAGTTTATTCGTCGGGGGGGCTCAGCCCCAGCATTTT. Protein: CASSLFVGGAQPQHF.

The J gene is TRBJ2-7, the V gene TRBV5-1; TRBD2 aligns across 7 bases. Germline lookup yields CDR1 SGHRS and CDR2 YFSETQ. Trimming cost V 4 bases and J 5 bases; bases outside gene matches: 15. The CDR3 spans 16 residues. CDR3 loop: CASSLYGEGGPHEQYF. The CDR3 DNA reads as TGCGCCAGCAGCCTATATGGTGAGGGAGGGCCCCACGAGCAGTACTTC.

This sequence joins TRBV7-8 and TRBJ2-7; no clear D. Germline V CDR1 and CDR2: SGHVS, FQNEAQ. The CDR3 is 15 amino acids. V lost 1 base and J 0 bases, leaving 10 bases between the germline ends. The CDR3 DNA is TGTGCCAGCAGCTTAGGGACGGCCAGCTCCTACGAGCAGTACTTC. This codes for CASSLGTASSYEQYF. Filled out from reference TRBV7-8 and TRBJ2-7, the complete variable domain reads GAGVSQSPRYKVAKRGQDVALRCDPISGHVSLFWYQQALGQGPEFLTYFQNEAQLDKSGLPSDRFFAERPEGSVSTLKIQRTQQEDSAVYLCASSLGTASSYEQYFGPGTRLTVT.

V and J are TRBV27 and TRBJ2-1, with 9 bases identical to TRBD2. Germline values: CDR1 MNHEY, CDR2 SMNVEV (reference sequence). The CDR3 extends over 16 amino acids. V shed 5 bases, J shed 3 bases, and the junction held 8 bases outside the gene matches. The DNA for the CDR3 is TGTGCCAGCAGTAGAGCTAGCGGGAACCTCTACAATGAGCAGTTCTTC. It is translated as CASSRASGNLYNEQFF.

The V call is TRBV2, the J call TRBJ2-2; D remains unclear. The CDR3 spans 14 residues. V lost 6 bases, J lost 3 bases, and 11 bases lay in between. CDR1 SNHLY and CDR2 FYNNEI come from the germline V gene. CDR3 in amino acids: CASRDGWDTGELFF. Written as DNA, the CDR3 is TGTGCCAGCAGGGACGGGTGGGACACCGGGGAGCTGTTTTTT.

The chain uses TRBV19 and TRBJ2-1, with 9 nucleotides matching TRBD2. Germline lookup yields CDR1 LNHDA and CDR2 SQIVND (reference sequence). Trimming took 3 bases from V and 7 from J; bases not matched to a gene: 10. The CDR3 is 16 amino acids. CDR3 coding DNA: TGTGCCAGTAGTATTGGGGCGGGAGGGCCATGGAATGAGCAGTTCTTC. Protein sequence: CASSIGAGGPWNEQFF.

V gene TRBV19 combines with J gene TRBJ1-2, with a tentative D call TRBD1 (5 bases). CDR1 LNHDA and CDR2 SQIVND come from the germline V gene (reference sequence). With 6 bases removed from V and 3 bases from J, the gap between germline ends came to 23 bases. The CDR3 is made up of 17 amino acids. The CDR3 bases are TGTGCCAGTAGCCCTGATGGGGGTGGGGCCAACGACTATGGCTACACCTTC. Protein: CASSPDGGGANDYGYTF.